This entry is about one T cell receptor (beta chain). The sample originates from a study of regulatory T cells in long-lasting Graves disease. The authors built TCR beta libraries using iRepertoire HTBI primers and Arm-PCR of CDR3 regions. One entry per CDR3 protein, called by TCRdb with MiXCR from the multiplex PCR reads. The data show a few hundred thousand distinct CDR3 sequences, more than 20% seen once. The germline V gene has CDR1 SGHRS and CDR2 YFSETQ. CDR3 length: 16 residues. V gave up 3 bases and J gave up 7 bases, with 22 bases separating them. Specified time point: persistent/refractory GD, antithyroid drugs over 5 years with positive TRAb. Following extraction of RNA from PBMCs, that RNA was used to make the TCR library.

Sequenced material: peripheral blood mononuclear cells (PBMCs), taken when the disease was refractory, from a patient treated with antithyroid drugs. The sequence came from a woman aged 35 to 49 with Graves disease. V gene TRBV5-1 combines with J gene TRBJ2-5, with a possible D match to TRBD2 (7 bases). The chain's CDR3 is CASSSEPRTRGGTQYF. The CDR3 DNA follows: TGCGCCAGCAGCTCAGAACCGCGGACTAGAGGGGGGACCCAGTACTTC.